A selection of T cell receptor beta chains follows, all from one sample in a study of response to subunit inactivated influenza vaccine. TCRdb re-analysed the RT-PCR reads in MiXCR, keeping a single row per CDR3 protein. Seen here are just under 250,000 distinct CDR3 sequences, 9% to 15% observed once, and the top ten hold approximately 8.3%. Sequencing was performed on non-naive T cells sorted from PBMCs, taken 14 to 15 days before vaccination. Source of these receptors: a man over 45 who received an inactivated influenza vaccine. Each CDR3 is given with its conserved first and last residue. Fields, in order: clone size, D gene, V gene, J gene, CDR3 DNA, CDR3 protein. A D gene is named only where the DNA matches it firmly. Not all rows give a size; the values are once, few, many and, for expanded clones, a class.

clone size: -; D gene: -; V gene: TRBV2; J gene: TRBJ2-7; CDR3 DNA: TGTGCCAGCGGTGTTAGTAGGGAAATTTCCTACGAGCAGTACTTC; CDR3 protein: CASGVSREISYEQYF
clone size: few; D gene: -; V gene: TRBV5-5; J gene: TRBJ2-7; CDR3 DNA: TGTGCCAGCAGCTTGCCACCCATGGGCTCCGAGCAGTACTTC; CDR3 protein: CASSLPPMGSEQYF
clone size: few; D gene: -; V gene: TRBV6-1; J gene: TRBJ2-5; CDR3 DNA: TGTGCCAGCAGTGAAGCCAGGAGTCCTCGGCTCCGAGAGACCCAGTACTTC; CDR3 protein: CASSEARSPRLRETQYF
clone size: few; D gene: -; V gene: TRBV5-4; J gene: TRBJ2-1; CDR3 DNA: TGTGCCAGCTCCCGGGAGAGGGGGGATGAGCAGTTCTTC; CDR3 protein: CASSRERGDEQFF
clone size: -; D gene: -; V gene: TRBV7-3; J gene: TRBJ2-3; CDR3 DNA: TGTGCCAGCCGCCTACAGGGCGGCACAGATACGCAGTATTTT; CDR3 protein: CASRLQGGTDTQYF
clone size: few; D gene: TRBD1; V gene: TRBV6-5; J gene: TRBJ2-5; CDR3 DNA: TGTGCCAGCAGTTACGGACAGGGTGGTAAAGAGACCCAGTACTTC; CDR3 protein: CASSYGQGGKETQYF
clone size: few; D gene: -; V gene: TRBV4-3; J gene: TRBJ2-1; CDR3 DNA: TGCGCCAGCAGCCAAGGAACCACCCCCGGATTGTTCTTC; CDR3 protein: CASSQGTTPGLFF
clone size: -; D gene: TRBD2; V gene: TRBV28; J gene: TRBJ2-2; CDR3 DNA: TGTGCCAGCAGTTGGGGGACTAGCGGGGGAACCGGGGAGCTGTTTTTT; CDR3 protein: CASSWGTSGGTGELFF
clone size: many; D gene: TRBD2; V gene: TRBV27; J gene: TRBJ2-7; CDR3 DNA: TGTGCCACCGAACCCATAGGGAGGGCCGGGGAGCAGTACTTC; CDR3 protein: CATEPIGRAGEQYF
clone size: -; D gene: TRBD1; V gene: TRBV7-2; J gene: TRBJ1-2; CDR3 DNA: TGTGCCAGCAGCCGACAGGGAGGGGAGAACTATGGCTACACCTTC; CDR3 protein: CASSRQGGENYGYTF
clone size: many; D gene: TRBD1; V gene: TRBV5-1; J gene: TRBJ1-1; CDR3 DNA: TGCGCCAGCAGCGTAACAGGGGGTAACACTGAAGCTTTCTTT; CDR3 protein: CASSVTGGNTEAFF
clone size: few; D gene: TRBD1; V gene: TRBV6-2/TRBV6-3; J gene: TRBJ2-7; CDR3 DNA: TGTGCCAGCAGTCATACAGGGGTCGGCTACGAGCAGTACTTC; CDR3 protein: CASSHTGVGYEQYF
clone size: many; D gene: TRBD1; V gene: TRBV28; J gene: TRBJ1-5; CDR3 DNA: TGTGCCAGCAGAGACAGGGGATCTCAGCCCCAGCATTTT; CDR3 protein: CASRDRGSQPQHF
clone size: few; D gene: -; V gene: TRBV6-2/TRBV6-3; J gene: TRBJ1-5; CDR3 DNA: TGTGCCAGCAGTTACCGACAGGCAAGCAATCAGCCCCAGCATTTT; CDR3 protein: CASSYRQASNQPQHF
clone size: few; D gene: TRBD1; V gene: TRBV20-1; J gene: TRBJ2-7; CDR3 DNA: TGCAGTGCTACTGGACAGGGGGTATACGAGCAGTACTTC; CDR3 protein: CSATGQGVYEQYF
clone size: few; D gene: -; V gene: TRBV29-1; J gene: TRBJ2-4; CDR3 DNA: TGCAGCGTTGAAGATAGGATCAAAAACATTCAGTACTTC; CDR3 protein: CSVEDRIKNIQYF
clone size: -; D gene: TRBD1; V gene: TRBV7-2; J gene: TRBJ1-6; CDR3 DNA: TGTGCCAGCAGCTTAGACTCAGGGGGTTCACCACTCCAATTT; CDR3 protein: CASSLDSGGSPLQF
clone size: few; D gene: -; V gene: TRBV6-1; J gene: TRBJ1-1; CDR3 DNA: TGTGCCAGCATGATCGACAGGCCGAACACTGAAGCTTTCTTT; CDR3 protein: CASMIDRPNTEAFF
clone size: once; D gene: -; V gene: TRBV5-4; J gene: TRBJ2-7; CDR3 DNA: TGTGCCAGCAGCCCTGGGCTCCGGGGGACCTACGAGCAGTACTTC; CDR3 protein: CASSPGLRGTYEQYF
clone size: few; D gene: -; V gene: TRBV13; J gene: TRBJ2-4; CDR3 DNA: TGTGCCAGCAGCCATTCGGGGGAGGTGCACATTCAGTACTTC; CDR3 protein: CASSHSGEVHIQYF
clone size: -; D gene: TRBD2; V gene: TRBV12-5; J gene: TRBJ2-1; CDR3 DNA: TGTGCTAGTGGTTGGGCAGCGGGAATAGGGAATGAGCAGTTCTTC; CDR3 protein: CASGWAAGIGNEQFF
clone size: -; D gene: TRBD2; V gene: TRBV7-3; J gene: TRBJ2-7; CDR3 DNA: TGTGCCAGCAGCTTATCTGGCGGGAGATCCTCCTACGAGCAGTACTTC; CDR3 protein: CASSLSGGRSSYEQYF